The entry below describes one T cell receptor (beta chain). Repertoires were generated with immunoSEQ multiplex PCR, while TCRdb's copy carries only in-frame clones and drops some. The sample lists around 200,000 clones, 85% occurring once. Germline trimming cut 6 bases from V and 5 bases from J; bases unmatched to any gene: 7. The CDR3 has 14 residues. Per germline, CDR1 SGHTA and CDR2 FQGNSA. Participant ages covered about 18 to 89 years across some 25 US areas. Participants were placed into cohorts based on the clinical history they reported. These data originate in a study of blood T cell repertoires in COVID-19. About the research overall: Sites across the United States, Italy and Spain contributed samples from acute and convalescent COVID-19. In each case, the material was cDNA or gDNA derived from T cells, B-cell-depleted T cells, or PBMCs.

The sequence derives from a man in his forties who had recovered from COVID-19. This rearrangement joins TRBV7-2 to TRBJ1-1; 9 positions agree with TRBD1. Sequenced input: PBMCs or T cells enriched from blood (not recorded which). The CDR3 reads CASSYTGGRTEAFF. CDR3 sequence (DNA): TGTGCCAGCAGTTATACAGGGGGCAGAACTGAAGCTTTCTTT. Filled out from reference TRBV7-2 and TRBJ1-1, the complete variable domain reads GAGVSQSPSNKVTEKGKDVELRCDPISGHTALYWYRQSLGQGLEFLIYFQGNSAPDKSGLPSDRFSAERTGGSVSTLTIQRTQQEDSAVYLCASSYTGGRTEAFFGQGTRLTVV.